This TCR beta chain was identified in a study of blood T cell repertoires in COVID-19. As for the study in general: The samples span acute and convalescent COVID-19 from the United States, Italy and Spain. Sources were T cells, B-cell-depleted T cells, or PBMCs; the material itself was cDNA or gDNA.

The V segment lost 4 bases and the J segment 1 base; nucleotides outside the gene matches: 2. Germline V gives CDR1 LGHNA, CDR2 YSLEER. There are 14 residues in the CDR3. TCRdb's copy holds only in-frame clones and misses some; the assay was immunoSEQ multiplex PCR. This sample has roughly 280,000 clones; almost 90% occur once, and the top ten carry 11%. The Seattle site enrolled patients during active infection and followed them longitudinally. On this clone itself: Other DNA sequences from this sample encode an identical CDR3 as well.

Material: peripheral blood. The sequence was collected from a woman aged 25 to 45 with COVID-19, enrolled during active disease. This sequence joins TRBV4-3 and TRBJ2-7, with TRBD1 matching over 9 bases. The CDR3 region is CASSPGTGSYEQYF. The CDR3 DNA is TGCGCCAGCAGCCCCGGGACAGGGTCCTACGAGCAGTACTTC.